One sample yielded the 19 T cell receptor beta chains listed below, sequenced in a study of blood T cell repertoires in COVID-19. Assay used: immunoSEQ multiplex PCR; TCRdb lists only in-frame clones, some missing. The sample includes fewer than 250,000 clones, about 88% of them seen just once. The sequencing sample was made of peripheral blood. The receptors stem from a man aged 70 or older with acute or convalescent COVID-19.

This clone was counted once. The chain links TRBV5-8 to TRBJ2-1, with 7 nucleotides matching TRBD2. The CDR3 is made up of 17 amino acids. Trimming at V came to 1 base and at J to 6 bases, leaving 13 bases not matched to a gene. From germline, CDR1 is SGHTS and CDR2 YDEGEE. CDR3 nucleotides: TGTGCCAGCAGCTTGTATCCAAGGTGGGGAGGGTCCAATGAGCAGTTCTTC. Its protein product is CASSLYPRWGGSNEQFF.

The chain's CDR3 is CASSIAPARHGRNTEAFF. The CDR3 DNA follows: TGTGCCAGTAGTATAGCCCCCGCCCGGCATGGGCGGAACACTGAAGCTTTCTTT. The rearrangement links TRBV19 to TRBJ1-1; D is uncertain. CDR3 length equals 18 residues. Per germline, CDR1 LNHDA and CDR2 SQIVND (reference sequence). V was clipped by 1 base and J by 1 base, with 19 bases between them. Drawing the rest from reference TRBV19 and TRBJ1-1, the complete variable domain is DGGITQSPKYLFRKEGQNVTLSCEQNLNHDAMYWYRQDPGQGLRLIYYSQIVNDFQKGDIAEGYSVSREKKESFPLTVTSAQKNPTAFYLCASSIAPARHGRNTEAFFGQGTRLTVV.

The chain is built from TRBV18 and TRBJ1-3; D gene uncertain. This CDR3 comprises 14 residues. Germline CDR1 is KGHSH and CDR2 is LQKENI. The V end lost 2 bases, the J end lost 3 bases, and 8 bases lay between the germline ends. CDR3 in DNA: TGTGCCAGCTCACCAAACAGCCTTGGAAACACCATATATTTT. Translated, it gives CASSPNSLGNTIYF.

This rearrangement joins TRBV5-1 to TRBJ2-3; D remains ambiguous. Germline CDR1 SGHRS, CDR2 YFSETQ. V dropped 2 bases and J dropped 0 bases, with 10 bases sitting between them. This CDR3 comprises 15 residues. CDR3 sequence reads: CASSLITSSTDTQYF. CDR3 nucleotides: TGCGCCAGCAGCTTAATAACATCTAGCACAGATACGCAGTATTTT.

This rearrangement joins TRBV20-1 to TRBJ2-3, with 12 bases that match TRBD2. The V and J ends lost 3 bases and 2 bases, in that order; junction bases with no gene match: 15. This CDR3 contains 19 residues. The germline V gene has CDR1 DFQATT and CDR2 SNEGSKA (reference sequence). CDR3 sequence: CSASQGLAGYRTSTDTQYF. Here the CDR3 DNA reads TGCAGTGCTAGTCAGGGACTAGCGGGCTACCGAACTTCCACAGATACGCAGTATTTT.

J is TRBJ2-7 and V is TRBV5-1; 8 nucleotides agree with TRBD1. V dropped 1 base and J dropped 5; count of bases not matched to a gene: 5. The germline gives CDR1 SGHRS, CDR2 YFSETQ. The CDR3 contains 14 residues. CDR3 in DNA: TGCGCCAGCAGCTTGTCAGGGGGCTACGACGAGCAGTACTTC. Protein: CASSLSGGYDEQYF. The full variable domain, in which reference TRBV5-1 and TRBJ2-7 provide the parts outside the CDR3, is KAGVTQTPRYLIKTRGQQVTLSCSPISGHRSVSWYQQTPGQGLQFLFEYFSETQRNKGNFPGRFSGRQFSNSRSEMNVSTLELGDSALYLCASSLSGGYDEQYFGPGTRLTVT.

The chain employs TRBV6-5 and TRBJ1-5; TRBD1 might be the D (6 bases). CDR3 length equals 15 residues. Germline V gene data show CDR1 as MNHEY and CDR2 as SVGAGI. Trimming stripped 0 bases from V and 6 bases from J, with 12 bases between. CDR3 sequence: CASSYSKGGIQPQHF. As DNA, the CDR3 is TGTGCCAGCAGTTACTCCAAGGGGGGGATTCAGCCCCAGCATTTT.

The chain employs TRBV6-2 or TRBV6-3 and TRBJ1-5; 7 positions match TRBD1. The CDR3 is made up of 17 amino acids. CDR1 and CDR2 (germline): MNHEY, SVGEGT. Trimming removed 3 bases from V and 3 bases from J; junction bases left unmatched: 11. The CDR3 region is CASSYNRGPTNNQPQHF. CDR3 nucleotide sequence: TGTGCCAGCAGTTATAACAGGGGTCCCACCAACAATCAGCCCCAGCATTTT.

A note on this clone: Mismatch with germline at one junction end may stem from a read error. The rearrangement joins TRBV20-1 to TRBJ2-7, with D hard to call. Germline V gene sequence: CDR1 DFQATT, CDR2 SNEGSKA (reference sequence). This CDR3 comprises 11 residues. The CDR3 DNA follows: TGCAGTGCTAGAGATGAGGTGTCTCGGGTTTTC. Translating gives CSARDEVSRVF.

CDR3 DNA: TGTGCCAGCAGTTACGGGGACACCGCTGAAGCTTTCTTT. Its translation is CASSYGDTAEAFF. The chain employs TRBV6-5 and TRBJ1-1, with D possibly TRBD1 on 6 matching bases. Germline assignment: CDR1 MNHEY and CDR2 SVGAGI. CDR3 length: 13 residues. The V end lost 2 bases, the J end lost 6 bases, and 10 bases lay between the germline ends.

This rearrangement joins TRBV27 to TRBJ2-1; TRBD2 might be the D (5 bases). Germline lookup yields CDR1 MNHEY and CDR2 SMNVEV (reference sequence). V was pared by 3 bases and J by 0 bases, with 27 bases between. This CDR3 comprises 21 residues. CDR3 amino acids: CASSFPRTSPRGQASYNEQFF. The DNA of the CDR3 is TGTGCCAGCAGTTTCCCCCGAACATCCCCTAGAGGGCAGGCCTCCTACAATGAGCAGTTCTTC.

Written as DNA, the CDR3 is TGCGCCAGCAGGCCCGGGACAGGGCCCTACGAGCAGTACTTC. Translation: CASRPGTGPYEQYF. The rearrangement joins TRBV5-1 to TRBJ2-7; TRBD1 agrees at 9 bases. Unmatched junction bases numbered 5, after V lost 5 bases and J lost 2 bases. The CDR3 totals 14 residues. CDR1 SGHRS and CDR2 YFSETQ come from the germline V gene.

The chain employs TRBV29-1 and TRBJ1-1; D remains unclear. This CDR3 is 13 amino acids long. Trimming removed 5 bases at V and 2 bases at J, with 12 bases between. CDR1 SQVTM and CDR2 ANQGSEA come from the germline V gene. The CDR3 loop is CSVTRGGNTEAFF. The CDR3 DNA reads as TGCAGCGTTACTCGGGGAGGAAACACTGAAGCTTTCTTT.

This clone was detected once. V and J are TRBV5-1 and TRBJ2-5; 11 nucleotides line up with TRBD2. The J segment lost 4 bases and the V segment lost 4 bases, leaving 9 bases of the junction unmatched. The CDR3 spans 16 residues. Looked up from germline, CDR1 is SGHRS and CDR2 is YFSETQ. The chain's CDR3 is CASSQNLGLAGETQYF. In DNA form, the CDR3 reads TGCGCCAGCAGCCAAAATCTAGGACTAGCGGGAGAGACCCAGTACTTC. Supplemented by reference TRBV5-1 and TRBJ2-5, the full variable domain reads KAGVTQTPRYLIKTRGQQVTLSCSPISGHRSVSWYQQTPGQGLQFLFEYFSETQRNKGNFPGRFSGRQFSNSRSEMNVSTLELGDSALYLCASSQNLGLAGETQYFGPGTRLLVL.

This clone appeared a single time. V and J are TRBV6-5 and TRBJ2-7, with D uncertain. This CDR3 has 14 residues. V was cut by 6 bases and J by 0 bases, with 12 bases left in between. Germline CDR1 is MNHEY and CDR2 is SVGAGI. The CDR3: CASRRSPSSYEQYF. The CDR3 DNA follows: TGTGCCAGCAGAAGATCTCCCAGCTCCTACGAGCAGTACTTC.

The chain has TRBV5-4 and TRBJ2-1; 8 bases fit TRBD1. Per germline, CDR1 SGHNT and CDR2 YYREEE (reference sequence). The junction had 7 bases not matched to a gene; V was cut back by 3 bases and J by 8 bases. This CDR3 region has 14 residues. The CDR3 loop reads CASSSRQGYDEQFF. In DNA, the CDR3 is TGTGCCAGCAGCTCGAGACAGGGGTATGATGAGCAGTTCTTC.

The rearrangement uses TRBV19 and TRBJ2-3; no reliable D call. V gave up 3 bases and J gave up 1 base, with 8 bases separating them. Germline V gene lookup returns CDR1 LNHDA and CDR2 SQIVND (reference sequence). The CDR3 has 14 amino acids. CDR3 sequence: CASSITLGTDTQYF. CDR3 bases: TGTGCCAGTAGTATCACCTTAGGCACAGATACGCAGTATTTT.

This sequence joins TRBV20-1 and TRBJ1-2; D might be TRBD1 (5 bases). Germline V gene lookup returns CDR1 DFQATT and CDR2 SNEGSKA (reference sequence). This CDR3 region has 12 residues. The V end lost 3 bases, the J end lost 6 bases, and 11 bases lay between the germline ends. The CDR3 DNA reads TGCAGTGCTAGTCGACAGAATAATGGCTACACCTTC. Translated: CSASRQNNGYTF.

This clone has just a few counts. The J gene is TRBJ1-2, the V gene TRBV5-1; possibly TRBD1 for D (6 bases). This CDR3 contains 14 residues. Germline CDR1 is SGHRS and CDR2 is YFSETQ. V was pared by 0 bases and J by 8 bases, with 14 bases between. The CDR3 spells CASSLAWDNRGYTF. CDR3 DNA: TGCGCCAGCAGCTTGGCTTGGGACAATCGCGGCTACACCTTC.